This is a list of T cell receptor beta chains from one sample in a study of response to subunit inactivated influenza vaccine. One entry per CDR3 protein results from TCRdb running MiXCR on the RT-PCR reads. The sample contains roughly 700,000 distinct CDR3 sequences, 15% to 18% of which appear only once. This material consisted of PBMCs from blood, taken about 12 days after vaccination. The source is a middle-aged man who received an inactivated influenza vaccine. Both conserved end residues are part of each CDR3. The order of the fields is CDR3 protein, CDR3 DNA, clone size, J gene, V gene, D gene. D genes are given only for firm matches. For some rows the clone size is stated as once, few or many, or as a class when expanded; others skip it.

CDR3aa: CASSQLTVTGELFF; CDR3nt: TGTGCCAGCAGCCAGTTGACAGTCACCGGGGAGCTGTTTTTT; abundance: many; j_gene: TRBJ2-2; v_gene: TRBV14; d_gene: .
CDR3aa: CASTPTDYNEQFF; CDR3nt: TGTGCCAGCACCCCGACAGACTACAATGAGCAGTTCTTC; abundance: .; j_gene: TRBJ2-1; v_gene: TRBV12-3/TRBV12-4; d_gene: .
CDR3aa: CASVPGGTGELFF; CDR3nt: TGTGCCAGCGTCCCCGGGGGGACCGGGGAGCTGTTTTTT; abundance: .; j_gene: TRBJ2-2; v_gene: TRBV5-7; d_gene: TRBD2
CDR3aa: CASSLGLYLYNEQFF; CDR3nt: TGTGCCAGCAGCCTGGGACTGTATTTATACAATGAGCAGTTCTTC; abundance: few; j_gene: TRBJ2-1; v_gene: TRBV6-2/TRBV6-3; d_gene: .
CDR3aa: CASSQELDVNQPQHF; CDR3nt: TGCGCCAGCAGCCAAGAGTTGGACGTCAATCAGCCCCAGCATTTT; abundance: many; j_gene: TRBJ1-5; v_gene: TRBV4-3; d_gene: .
CDR3aa: CASSLEAGGRGNEQFF; CDR3nt: TGTGCCAGCAGCTTAGAAGCGGGGGGCCGTGGTAATGAGCAGTTCTTC; abundance: .; j_gene: TRBJ2-1; v_gene: TRBV7-6; d_gene: TRBD2
CDR3aa: CASSFGSGELFF; CDR3nt: TGTGCCAGCAGCTTCGGGTCCGGGGAGCTGTTTTTT; abundance: many; j_gene: TRBJ2-2; v_gene: TRBV7-9; d_gene: .
CDR3aa: CASGGGGSNQPQHF; CDR3nt: TGTGCCAGCGGCGGGGGAGGGAGCAATCAGCCCCAGCATTTT; abundance: few; j_gene: TRBJ1-5; v_gene: TRBV6-1; d_gene: .
CDR3aa: CSARDLTTIQETQYF; CDR3nt: TGCAGTGCTAGAGATCTTACGACTATTCAAGAGACCCAGTACTTC; abundance: .; j_gene: TRBJ2-5; v_gene: TRBV20-1; d_gene: .
CDR3aa: CSVSTTSTDTQYF; CDR3nt: TGCAGCGTTTCTACTACTAGCACAGATACGCAGTATTTT; abundance: many; j_gene: TRBJ2-3; v_gene: TRBV29-1; d_gene: .
CDR3aa: CASSPRGDLIYNEQFF; CDR3nt: TGTGCCAGCAGCCCTCGGGGGGACCTAATCTACAATGAGCAGTTCTTC; abundance: many; j_gene: TRBJ2-1; v_gene: TRBV7-9; d_gene: TRBD2
CDR3aa: CATSDSEDTHHIQETQYF; CDR3nt: TGTGCCACCAGTGACTCGGAGGACACTCACCATATTCAAGAGACCCAGTACTTC; abundance: few; j_gene: TRBJ2-5; v_gene: TRBV24-1; d_gene: .
CDR3aa: CSAKGRGYEQYF; CDR3nt: TGCAGTGCCAAGGGCAGGGGCTACGAGCAGTACTTC; abundance: .; j_gene: TRBJ2-7; v_gene: TRBV20-1; d_gene: .
CDR3aa: CASSIQGRRQPQHF; CDR3nt: TGTGCCAGCAGTATTCAGGGGAGGCGTCAGCCCCAGCATTTT; abundance: few; j_gene: TRBJ1-5; v_gene: TRBV2; d_gene: .
CDR3aa: CATSDLGGRGTGELFF; CDR3nt: TGTGCCACCAGTGATTTAGGCGGGAGAGGCACCGGGGAGCTGTTTTTT; abundance: few; j_gene: TRBJ2-2; v_gene: TRBV24-1; d_gene: TRBD2
CDR3aa: CASSLLAGDAEQFF; CDR3nt: TGTGCCAGCAGCTTACTAGCGGGGGATGCTGAGCAGTTCTTC; abundance: many; j_gene: TRBJ2-1; v_gene: TRBV7-3; d_gene: TRBD2
CDR3aa: CASSYSPDRNYGEQYF; CDR3nt: TGCGCCAGCAGCTACTCTCCCGACAGGAATTATGGCGAGCAGTACTTC; abundance: .; j_gene: TRBJ2-7; v_gene: TRBV5-1; d_gene: .